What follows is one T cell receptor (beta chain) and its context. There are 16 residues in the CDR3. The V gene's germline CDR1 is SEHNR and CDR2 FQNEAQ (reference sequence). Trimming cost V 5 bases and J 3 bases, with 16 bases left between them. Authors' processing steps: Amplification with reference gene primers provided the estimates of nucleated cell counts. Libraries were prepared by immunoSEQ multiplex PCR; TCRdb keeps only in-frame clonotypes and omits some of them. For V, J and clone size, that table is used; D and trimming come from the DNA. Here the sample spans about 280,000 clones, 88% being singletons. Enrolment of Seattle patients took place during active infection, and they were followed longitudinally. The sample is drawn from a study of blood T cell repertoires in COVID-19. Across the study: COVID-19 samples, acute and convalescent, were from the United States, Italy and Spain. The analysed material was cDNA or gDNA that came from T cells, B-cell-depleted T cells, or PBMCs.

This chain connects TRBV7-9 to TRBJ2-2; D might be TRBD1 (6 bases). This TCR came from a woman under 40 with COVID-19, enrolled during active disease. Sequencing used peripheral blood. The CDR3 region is CASSAVQGQDTGELFF. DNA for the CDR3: TGTGCCAGCAGCGCAGTCCAGGGGCAGGACACCGGGGAGCTGTTTTTT.